This T cell receptor beta chain comes out of a study of T cells in Graves' hyperthyroidism and ophthalmopathy. About the study: The blood sample was taken at first diagnosis, before treatment began. Whole-study findings and limits: Most thyroid clonotypes expanded above 0.001 were also detected in blood. Using 13 V-J features, a model discriminated ophthalmopathy from stable hyperthyroidism.

In this sample, this clonotype turned up many times. Its antigen is unidentified. One junction end does not reproduce the germline sequence, and a read error may be involved. RNA transcripts gave rise to amplified TCR beta CDR3 regions. First-round RT-PCR targeting the TCR CDR3 was performed with the HTBI primer set. MiXCR, run by TCRdb on the multiplex PCR reads, gives a single entry per CDR3 protein. This sample yields about 610,000 distinct CDR3 sequences, of which roughly 14% are seen a single time; over 3.5% belongs to the top ten. Germline loops: CDR1 MNHEY, CDR2 SMNVEV (reference sequence). This CDR3 has 14 amino acids. Diagnoses used clinical symptoms, serum thyroxine and TRAb, thyroid ultrasound and orbital computed tomography.

This clonotype originated in a woman aged 40-49 years with Graves' ophthalmopathy. What was sequenced was blood. The chain recombines TRBV27 with TRBJ2-2; 7 nucleotides align to TRBD1. Here the CDR3 DNA reads TGTGTCAGCTTTGACAGGGCGAACACCGGGGAGCTGTTTTTT. It codes for CVSFDRANTGELFF.